This T cell receptor beta chain was sequenced for a study of shared clonotypes between healthy human individuals. Naivety among CD8 cells was defined by CD45RO negativity and positive CCR7 selection, thereby excluding terminally differentiated effector memory CD45RA+ cells. Repertoires were generated with immunoSEQ multiplex PCR, while TCRdb's copy carries only in-frame clones and drops some. In the table there are over 2 million clones, roughly 94% of which are singletons. The origin of this receptor is a man aged 18 to 29 in good health. Source material: naive CD8+ T cells sorted from blood.

The CDR3 spells CSVDTLGNEKLFF. The CDR3 bases are TGCAGCGTGGACACCCTCGGTAATGAAAAACTGTTTTTT. The rearrangement links TRBV29-1 to TRBJ1-4, with D possibly TRBD1 on 5 matching bases. Per germline, CDR1 SQVTM and CDR2 ANQGSEA. V lost 6 bases and J 4 bases, leaving 12 bases between the germline ends. The CDR3 runs to 13 residues. Supplemented by reference TRBV29-1 and TRBJ1-4, the full variable domain reads SAVISQKPSRDICQRGTSLTIQCQVDSQVTMMFWYRQQPGQSLTLIATANQGSEATYESGFVIDKFPISRPNLTFSTLTVSNMSPEDSSIYLCSVDTLGNEKLFFGSGTQLSVL.